This T cell receptor beta chain was sequenced in a study of shared clonotypes between healthy human individuals (dated by TCRdb to 2018 to 2020). About the study as a whole: The cohort comprised a couple of women and a few men aged 18 to 49 years. Different laboratories and diverse techniques were used to prepare libraries and sequence TCR repertoires, to increase sequencing depth and limit assay-specific biases. For each donor, CD4 naive and CD4 memory were each run on three plates, CD8 naive on two plates, and CD8 memory on one plate. Per donor, leukapheresis produced somewhere between about 0.94 and 9.5 billion PBMCs. The study deeply sequenced blood TCR repertoires of five healthy adults to estimate repertoire size and the extent of clonotype sharing between individuals. Study-wide findings and limitations: The genetic and exposure-history diversity represented was limited by the small number of donors. Naive subsets generally had larger estimated clonotype richness than memory subsets. Sampling was restricted to blood, and TCR repertoires in tissues likely differ from the TCR repertoires found in blood. Roughly 5.2% of naive CD4, around 4% of naive CD8, approximately 2% of memory CD4, and 0.35% to 0.5% of memory CD8 clonotypes were shared across a few donors. Incomplete sequencing was indicated by rarefaction of sorted-subset datasets, despite the large sequencing depth. Pairwise subsampling indicated that sequencing depth was expected to affect the degree of clonotype sharing among donors. Compared with non-shared clonotypes, the clonotypes found in all four sorted-subset donors had higher generation probabilities.

Healthy HIV-negative adults with no recently reported acute infections or vaccinations were included as donors. Every donor was a Caucasian adult living in Nashville, Tennessee, USA. CD4+ T cells were enriched through magnetic negative selection, after which naive cells were positively selected on CD45RA and the remaining negative fraction served as the memory subset. Blood was obtained by leukapheresis, after which PBMCs were separated by Ficoll-Histopaque density gradient centrifugation and cryopreserved in liquid nitrogen vapor phase. Analytical flow cytometry was used to check the purity and quantity of each magnetically sorted T cell population. From each sorted fraction, genomic DNA was isolated and quantified by UV absorbance on a Nanodrop 2000c. Using the deep immunoSEQ assay, multiplex PCR amplified TCR CDR3 regions from genomic DNA. Genomic DNA extracted from each cell subset was distributed evenly over all wells of several immunoSEQ 96-well plates, and each plate served as one replicate. For sorted subsets, approximately 0.2 ug of genomic DNA, equivalent to 25,000 to 35,000 T cell genomes, went into each replicate PCR. Purified libraries were quantified with a Qubit 3.0 fluorometer, sized on a Bioanalyzer 2100, and re-quantified with the KAPA Library Quantification kit. Each immunoSEQ 96-well plate was sequenced on its own single-read 150-cycle Illumina NextSeq 550 flow cell. Per the source publication's procedure: Because the immunoSEQ output included only junctional sequences and no quality scores, the filtering could not be the same as the filtering used for full-length reads. Sequences were annotated with PyIR, a Python wrapper for IgBLAST v1.9, using IMGT germline references to assign V/J genes and CDR3. Reads with weak V/J assignments (E-value above 1e-6), missing CDR3, stop codons, out-of-frame junctions, or ambiguous translated residues were removed. V3J clonotypes were defined by identical inferred V gene, J gene, and CDR3 amino acid sequence. To compute the percentage overlap between repertoires, the number of shared unique clonotypes was divided by the size of the smaller repertoire. RTK rarefaction, the Chao1 estimator, and Recon v2.1 estimates of unobserved clonotypes were used to assess repertoire richness. Generation probabilities for all TCRbeta clonotypes obtained by the gDNA method from a handful of donors were computed using OLGA. Here the immuneACCESS table is served through TCRdb, limited to in-frame sequences with V and J called. Missing clones are a known gap in these copies; in checked studies unresolved V genes cover under half, and the rest lacks a known reason. V, J and clone size are taken as reported in that table, and D and trimming were inferred from the DNA itself. In all, the sample holds about 1 million clones, and around 76% of those were seen once. The ten largest clones capture about 1.4% of the sample.

Trimming removed 2 bases from V and 8 bases from J, leaving 12 bases between the germline ends. Reading the germline V gene gives CDR1 KGHSH and CDR2 LQKENI. Including the terminal cysteine and phenylalanine, the CDR3 comprises 13 residues. Of the read, only the CDR3 DNA is kept; its 39 bases are in frame from base 1. In regard to this clone: Its binding antigen is unknown. No per-base quality is available; no much larger clone lies one base away.

The TCR originated in a man aged 18-30 years in good health. This chain is built from TRBV18 and TRBJ1-1; tentative D gene TRBD1, with 6 bases matching. The sequenced sample consisted of memory CD4+ T cells sorted from blood. The cell subset or site label here, explained by the study, means: CD45RA-negative fraction. This receptor carries the CDR3 CASSPTRQAEAFF. The DNA sequence follows: TGTGCCAGCTCACCAACACGACAGGCAGAAGCTTTCTTT.